This T cell receptor beta chain stems from a study of cytomegalovirus exposure and HLA in healthy donors. At the level of the study: The early release's HLA-typed donors yielded roughly 85 million unique TCRs.

Study-wide results and caveats: 87-base-pair reads could not separate some V segments, including TRBV6-2 and TRBV6-3. An observed cluster of highly shared sequence variants was recorded as a likely sequencing artifact.

Turning to this clone: Antigen specificity is unknown.

CDR3 length equals 16 residues. Looked up from germline, CDR1 is SGHVS and CDR2 is FQNEAQ. V trimming: 5 bases; J trimming: 2 bases; junction bases outside the gene matches: 10. The PCR contained 60 Vbeta and 13 Jbeta primers. Using immunoSEQ multiplex PCR, the repertoire was profiled, and TCRdb retains in-frame clones only, with some absent. Here the sample spans roughly 93,000 clones, around 75% being singletons. Sequences were obtained from PBMCs. The source of this sequence is a young man in good health and CMV-seropositive. The rearrangement links TRBV7-8 to TRBJ2-3; the match to TRBD1 covers 7 bases. CDR3 in DNA: TGTGCCAGCAGCGCCTACGACAGGGCCACCACAGATACGCAGTATTTT. This gives the protein CASSAYDRATTDTQYF.